These 17 T cell receptor beta chains originate from one sample sequenced in a study of T cells of healthy individuals. From the 5' RACE reads, TCRdb called clonotypes with MiXCR, one entry per CDR3 protein. The sample consists of approximately 58,000 distinct CDR3 sequences, roughly 14% of them appearing once. Every receptor here comes from a human donor in good health.

With regard to this clonotype: Just one base apart from a much larger clone, this may be a read error. V is TRBV2 and J is TRBJ2-3; D gene unclear. The CDR3 runs to 15 residues. Germline assignment: CDR1 SNHLY and CDR2 FYNNEI. V was pared by 10 bases and J by 0 bases, with 17 bases between. The CDR3 bases are TGTGCCAACACCTCAGACGGTGCTAGCACAGATACGCAGTATTTT. Translating it yields CANTSDGASTDTQYF.

This clonotype showed up many times. The rearrangement joins TRBV4-2 to TRBJ2-7; D not resolved. Germline lookup yields CDR1 LGHNA and CDR2 YNFKEQ. V dropped 0 bases and J dropped 0 bases, with 0 bases sitting between them. The CDR3 runs 12 residues. This chain's CDR3 is CASSQDSYEQYF. The CDR3 bases are TGTGCCAGCAGCCAAGACTCCTACGAGCAGTACTTC.

The rearrangement uses TRBV20-1 and TRBJ1-1; D is perhaps TRBD1 (5 bases). CDR3 size: 11 residues. Germline assignment: CDR1 DFQATT and CDR2 SNEGSKA (reference sequence). V was clipped by 6 bases and J by 5 bases, with 10 bases between them. The CDR3 loop is CSARDQTEAFF. The CDR3 DNA is TGCAGTGCCCGGGACCAAACTGAAGCTTTCTTT.

On this clonotype: This may stem from a read error, because a much larger clone lies one nucleotide away. CDR3 residues: CAISEGTGRNTQYF. The CDR3 DNA follows: TGTGCCATCAGTGAGGGGACAGGGAGGAATACGCAGTATTTT. The J gene is TRBJ2-3, the V gene TRBV10-3; 9 positions match TRBD1. Germline CDR1 reads ENHRY; CDR2 reads SYGVKD. The CDR3 sequence is 14 residues long. J was trimmed by 7 bases and V by 2 bases; bases with no gene match: 4.

Turning to this clonotype: A much larger clone differs from this one at a single base, so this may be a read error. This rearrangement joins TRBV2 to TRBJ2-1; D gene uncertain. From germline, CDR1 is SNHLY and CDR2 FYNNEI. This CDR3 contains 13 residues. With 4 bases removed from V and 4 bases from J, the gap between germline ends came to 8 bases. Written as DNA, the CDR3 is TGTGCCAGCAGTGTATCCCTTTACAATGAGCAGTTCTTC. Encoded protein: CASSVSLYNEQFF.

The chain couples TRBV5-4 to TRBJ2-7; 9 bases fit TRBD1. V was clipped by 1 base and J by 1 base; unmatched bases: 6. This CDR3 is built from 16 residues. Germline CDR1 is SGHNT and CDR2 is YYREEE (reference sequence). The CDR3 nucleotides read TGTGCCAGCAGCTTGAGTCACGGGACAGGGTCCTACGAGCAGTACTTC. This translates into CASSLSHGTGSYEQYF.

V usage is TRBV30 and J usage is TRBJ2-7, with 12 bases aligning to TRBD1. Per the germline V gene, CDR1 is GTSNPN and CDR2 is SVGIG (reference sequence). With V trimmed by 4 bases and J by 7 bases, 5 bases remained unmatched. This CDR3 has 13 amino acids. The CDR3 reads CAWIGTGGDEQYF. The CDR3 coding sequence is TGTGCCTGGATAGGGACAGGGGGCGATGAGCAGTACTTC.

This clonotype came up a few times. V is TRBV4-3 and J is TRBJ1-5, with D unresolved. This CDR3 has 17 residues. Trimming pared 0 bases from V and 1 base from J, leaving 13 bases between. Germline CDR1 LGHNA, CDR2 YSLEER. DNA for the CDR3: TGCGCCAGCAGCCAAGATCTGGCCCTAACCAGCAATCAGCCCCAGCATTTT. Protein product: CASSQDLALTSNQPQHF.

This clonotype was detected only a few times. The rearrangement joins TRBV20-1 to TRBJ1-1, with 11 bases matching TRBD1. Per germline, CDR1 DFQATT and CDR2 SNEGSKA (reference sequence). The CDR3 loop spans 16 amino acids. Trimming took 4 bases from V and 5 from J; bases not matched to a gene: 12. CDR3 sequence (DNA): TGCAGTGCTACCCGCCTGGGACAGGGGGTTTGGACTGAAGCTTTCTTT. It specifies CSATRLGQGVWTEAFF.

At least ten counts were recorded for this clonotype. CDR3 in amino acids: CSAPLAPDTQYF. Written as DNA, the CDR3 is TGCAGTGCTCCTCTGGCCCCAGATACGCAGTATTTT. The genes are TRBV20-1 and TRBJ2-3; no firm D call. V dropped 5 bases and J dropped 4 bases, with 10 bases sitting between them. The CDR3 runs to 12 residues. The germline V gene has CDR1 DFQATT and CDR2 SNEGSKA (reference sequence).

This clonotype has ten or more counts. V is TRBV6-5 and J is TRBJ1-5; no reliable D call. Germline assignment: CDR1 MNHEY and CDR2 SVGAGI. The CDR3 has 15 residues. Between the trimmed V and J ends, which lost 6 bases and 0 bases, there was a span of 12 bases. The CDR3: CASRAGIASNQPQHF. In nucleotides, the CDR3 is TGTGCCAGCAGGGCGGGAATAGCTAGCAATCAGCCCCAGCATTTT.

In regard to this clonotype: This may arise from a read error, as a much more abundant clone is one base away. This sequence joins TRBV18 and TRBJ1-3; D not resolved. This CDR3 comprises 17 residues. Germline CDR1 and CDR2: KGHSH and LQKENI. The CDR3 DNA reads TGTGCCAGCTCACCACCGAATAGCGGTATCTCTGTAAACACCATATATTTT. Translated, it gives CASSPPNSGISVNTIYF.

This clonotype was found many times. The chain couples TRBV24-1 to TRBJ2-5, with 7 nucleotides matching TRBD2. The V gene end was trimmed by 5 bases and the J gene end by 2 bases; junction bases not matched to a gene: 10. Germline loops: CDR1 KGHDR, CDR2 SFDVKD. There are 16 residues in the CDR3. DNA of the CDR3: TGTGCCACCAGTGGCCGGGACTACCTAACTCAAGAGACCCAGTACTTC. This codes for CATSGRDYLTQETQYF.

The table lists this clonotype with many counts. The chain combines TRBV12-3 or TRBV12-4 with TRBJ2-7; D may match TRBD1 or TRBD2 (5 bases each). The germline V and J ends were trimmed by 3 bases and 5 bases, with 17 bases remaining between them. CDR3 length: 15 residues. CDR3 loop: CASSLGDPGWDEQYF. CDR3 DNA: TGTGCCAGCAGTTTGGGGGACCCGGGGTGGGACGAGCAGTACTTC.

Ten or more counts support this clonotype. Sequence at one end of the junction differs from germline and may be a read error. The gene calls are TRBV2 and TRBJ2-7; 9 bases are a match to TRBD2. CDR3 length: 12 residues. Per the germline V gene, CDR1 is SNHLY and CDR2 is FYNNEI. In nucleotides, the CDR3 is TGTGCCAGCAGTACCATTAGCGGGGGCCTGGCCTTC. Amino acids: CASSTISGGLAF.

This clonotype has at least ten counts. The chain links TRBV6-1 to TRBJ2-5, with 8 bases lining up with TRBD2. CDR1 and CDR2 (germline): MNHNS, SASEGT. V shed 7 bases and J 3 bases; nucleotides not matched to a gene: 4. This CDR3 contains 13 residues. CDR3 in amino acids: CASTRGGEETQYF. In DNA form, the CDR3 reads TGTGCCAGCACTCGGGGGGGGGAAGAGACCCAGTACTTC.

This clonotype appeared many times. The chain combines TRBV5-6 with TRBJ1-5; 8 bases agree with TRBD1. The V and J ends lost 4 bases and 5 bases, in that order; junction bases with no gene match: 8. The CDR3 contains 15 residues. Germline values: CDR1 SGHDT, CDR2 YYEEEE. The CDR3 protein is CASSIQGARYQPQHF. The CDR3, as DNA: TGTGCCAGCAGCATCCAGGGGGCTCGGTATCAGCCCCAGCATTTT.